This T cell receptor (beta chain) was sequenced during a study of blood T cells in healthy people across ages. Study-level findings and limits: Comparison with aged donors showed that long-lived donors had more naive CD4+ cells and higher diversity. Not knowing donor CMV status may have confounded expanded clonotype changes.

Then a second PCR, running roughly 6 to 12 cycles, was carried out with a sample-barcoded 5' primer and a J-beta primer mix. Each cDNA was tagged by a template-switch adaptor containing 12 random nucleotides. Each CDR3 protein is one row after TCRdb ran MiXCR on the 5' RACE reads. The sample shows some 1.8 million distinct CDR3 sequences, roughly 43% of them seen only once. Germline V lookup: CDR1 SGHAT, CDR2 FQNNGV. This CDR3 contains 16 residues. Comments on this clonotype: What it binds is not known. One junction end does not reproduce the germline sequence, and a read error may be involved.

The chain couples TRBV11-2 to TRBJ2-3; 11 nucleotides agree with TRBD2. This receptor was identified in a human donor in good health. The sample consisted of blood. The CDR3, as DNA: TGTGCCAGCAGCTTAGCACTAGCGGGGGCGGCAGACACGCAGTATTTT. Its translation: CASSLALAGAADTQYF.